Sequencing of this TCR gamma chain was carried out in a study of Vδ1+ human thymocytes. Overall study findings and caveats: In the thymus, TRG and TRD repertoires looked highly polyclonal with Gaussian CDR3 lengths. About 20% of thymic delta-chain sequences were Vdelta2, with few Vdelta3, unlike blood Vdelta1+ controls.

The template was reverse-transcribed extracted RNA. Multiplex PCR used pooled V-gene forward primers and a constant-region reverse primer to amplify CDR3s. TCRdb fed the multiplex PCR reads to CATT. The table records 10,000 to 13,000 gamma-chain clones, around 40% of them present only once. Thymocytes were sorted as CD3+ TCRVdelta1+ TCRVdelta2- after alphabeta T cell depletion. This clone was counted a few times. Its antigen is as yet unknown. Other DNA sequences from this sample encode an identical CDR3 as well. Unmatched junction bases numbered 3, after V lost 0 bases and J lost 4 bases. Germline assignment: CDR1 GITISATS and CDR2 ISYDGTV (reference sequence). The CDR3 totals 13 residues.

This TCR was sampled from a boy younger than two who had congenital heart surgery. The V gene is TRGV9, the J gene TRGJ1 or TRGJ2. The sequenced material came from Vdelta1+ gamma-delta thymocytes from the thymus. Documented subset: FACS-sorted CD3+ TCRalphabeta- TCRVdelta1+ TCRVdelta2- thymocytes. The CDR3 DNA reads as TGTGCCTTGTGGGAGGTGGGCTATTATAAGAAACTCTTT. Translation: CALWEVGYYKKLF.